This T cell receptor beta chain was identified in a study of cytomegalovirus exposure and HLA in healthy donors. Overall study context: The roughly 110 validation repertoires were produced on the same platform as the 670 or so repertoires of the first cohort. This was reported in a later analysis.

Turning to this clone: What it binds is unknown.

Profiled with immunoSEQ multiplex PCR; TCRdb holds only in-frame clones, not every one. The table includes some 73,000 clones, about 90% detected once. Losses at the gene ends were 0 bases for V and 10 bases for J; bases not matched to a gene: 2. Germline V gene lookup returns CDR1 SGHAT and CDR2 FQNNGV. The CDR3 consists of 14 residues. Study outcomes and limitations: Some 150 TCR beta chains were listed as cytomegalovirus-associated. The finding came from a later analysis; first-cohort TCR clusters tended to co-occur in the 120 or so validation repertoires.

The specimen was PBMCs. The sequence came from a young woman in good health and CMV-seropositive. The chain couples TRBV11-2 to TRBJ2-1; 11 bases match TRBD2. The CDR3 is CASSLERLAGEQFF. CDR3 sequence (DNA): TGTGCCAGCAGCTTAGAGAGACTAGCGGGAGAGCAGTTCTTC.